This TCR beta chain is drawn from a study of blood T cell repertoires in COVID-19. About the study: COVID-19 samples, acute and convalescent, were from the United States, Italy and Spain.

Authors' analysis steps: Amplification of reference gene primers provided the estimated nucleated cell counts. The repertoire was sequenced with immunoSEQ multiplex PCR; TCRdb's copy has only in-frame clones and lacks some. The V and J calls and the clone size are those of that table, but D and trimming were determined from the DNA. The top ten hold about 1.4% of the sample, which has roughly 400,000 clones, roughly 88% seen once. Assignments of participants to cohorts depended upon their own reported clinical history. No more than 2 weeks before study entry, exposed participants had met a case of COVID-19. Germline V CDR1 and CDR2: SGHVS, FNYEAQ. The CDR3 loop spans 14 amino acids. The V end lost 3 bases, the J end lost 1 base, and 9 bases lay between the germline ends.

The source material was PBMCs or T cells enriched from blood (not recorded which). The rearrangement links TRBV7-6 to TRBJ1-1; D is unresolved. This clonotype was obtained from a woman aged 18-29 years who had been exposed to COVID-19. The CDR3 loop reads CASSFEVGNTEAFF. Here the CDR3 DNA reads TGTGCCAGCAGCTTTGAGGTTGGGAACACTGAAGCTTTCTTT.